The clone carrying this T cell receptor beta chain was observed a handful of times. Its specificity is not known. This entry is derived from a study of naive and memory T cell subsets. General study points: RNA-based TCR counts may shift with T cell activation and differentiation.

Separate alpha and beta amplification began at the second PCR step. CD8 T cells were positively selected from what remained after CD4 positive selection. CDR3 length equals 11 residues. V lost 9 bases, J lost 14 bases, and 7 bases stayed unmatched. CDR1 is MDHEN and CDR2 is SYDVKM in the germline V gene. The beta constant-region primer was an equimolar mix of two oligonucleotides covering TRBC1 and TRBC2. The ligated cDNA underwent four PCR rounds using SP2 and nested alpha and beta constant-region primers. TCRdb re-derived calls from the UMI-ligation and nested PCR reads in MiXCR, one entry per CDR3 protein. The table includes some 85,000 distinct CDR3 sequences, roughly 13% detected once.

Material: central memory CD4+ T cells from blood. The rearrangement links TRBV28 to TRBJ1-4, with 9 bases matching TRBD1. The receptor was derived from a human donor in good health. CDR3 sequence reads: CASNTGTGLFF. The CDR3 bases are TGTGCCAGTAATACCGGGACAGGGCTGTTTTTT.